This TCR beta chain was documented in a study of post-analysis software for immune sequencing data. Study at large: Recorded subtypes: relapsing-remitting, secondary progressive, progressive-relapsing; some patients unannotated.

The CDR3 totals 16 residues. Germline V gene sequence: CDR1 MNHEY, CDR2 SMNVEV (reference sequence). Trimming took 5 bases from V and 2 from J; bases not matched to a gene: 8. For this clonotype: Its antigen is not known.

Study results and caveats: Controls had lower frequencies than patients of about 5 TRBV segments, which included TRBV5-6, TRBV5-1 and TRBV20-1. F measure showed strong co-clustering of same-batch samples. Normalized Chao1 diversity was significantly reduced in patients versus controls.

Incorporated into the TCR beta cDNA libraries were unique molecular identifiers, which served to reduce PCR and sequencing biases. Once roughly 0.95 to 10 million T cells were used, roughly 490,000 cDNA molecules resulted. TCRdb itself ran the PCR reads through MiXCR, one entry per CDR3 protein. In the table there are about 760,000 distinct CDR3 sequences, approximately 30% of which are singletons. The chain combines TRBV27 with TRBJ1-4; 7 nucleotides line up with TRBD1. This TCR came from a girl aged 10-17 years with multiple sclerosis. Sequenced: blood. CDR3 in DNA: TGTGCCAGCAGTCTACGCAGGGGGACGACTAATGAAAAACTGTTTTTT. It is translated as CASSLRRGTTNEKLFF.